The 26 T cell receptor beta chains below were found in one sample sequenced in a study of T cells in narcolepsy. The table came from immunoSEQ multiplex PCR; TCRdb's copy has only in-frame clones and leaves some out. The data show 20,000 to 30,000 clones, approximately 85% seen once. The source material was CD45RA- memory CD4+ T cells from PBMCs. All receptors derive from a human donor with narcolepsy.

CDR3 region: CASSLGTRDQETQYF. As DNA, the CDR3 is TGTGCCAGCAGCTTGGGGACTAGGGATCAAGAGACCCAGTACTTC. The chain uses TRBV5-4 and TRBJ2-5; 7 bases map to TRBD2. Germline-derived CDR1 and CDR2 are SGHNT and YYREEE (reference sequence). The CDR3 consists of 15 residues. V lost 0 bases and J lost 2; bases outside the gene matches: 4.

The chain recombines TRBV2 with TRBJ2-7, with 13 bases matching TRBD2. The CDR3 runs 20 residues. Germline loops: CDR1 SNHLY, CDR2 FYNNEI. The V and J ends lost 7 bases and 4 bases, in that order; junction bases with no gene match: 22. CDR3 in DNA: TGTGCCAGCACCCGGCTTGTCCAGACTAGCGGGAGGCCGAAACCTTACGAGCAGTACTTC. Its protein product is CASTRLVQTSGRPKPYEQYF.

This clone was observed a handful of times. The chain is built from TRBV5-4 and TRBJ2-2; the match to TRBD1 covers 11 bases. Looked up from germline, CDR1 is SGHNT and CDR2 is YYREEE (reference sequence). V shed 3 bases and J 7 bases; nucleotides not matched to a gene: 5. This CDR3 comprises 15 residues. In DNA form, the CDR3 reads TGTGCCAGCAGCTCGCCGGGACAGGGGGGCGGGGAGCTGTTTTTT. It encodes CASSSPGQGGGELFF.

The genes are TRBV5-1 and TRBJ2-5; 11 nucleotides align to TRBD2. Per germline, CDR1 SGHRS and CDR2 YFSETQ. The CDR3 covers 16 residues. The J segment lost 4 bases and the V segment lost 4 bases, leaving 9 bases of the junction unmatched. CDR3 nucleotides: TGCGCCAGCAGCCCCCAACTAGCGGGAGTATCAGAGACCCAGTACTTC. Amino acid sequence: CASSPQLAGVSETQYF.

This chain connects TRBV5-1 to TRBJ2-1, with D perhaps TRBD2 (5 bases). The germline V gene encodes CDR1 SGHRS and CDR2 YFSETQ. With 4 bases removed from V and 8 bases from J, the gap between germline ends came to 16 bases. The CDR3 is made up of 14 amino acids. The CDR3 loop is CASSPGGQRDEQFF. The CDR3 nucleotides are TGCGCCAGCAGCCCCGGAGGCCAACGGGATGAGCAGTTCTTC.

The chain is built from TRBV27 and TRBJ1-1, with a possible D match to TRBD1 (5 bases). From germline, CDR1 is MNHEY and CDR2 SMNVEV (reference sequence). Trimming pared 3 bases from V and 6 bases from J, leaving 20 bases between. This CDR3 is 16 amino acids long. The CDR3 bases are TGTGCCAGCAGTTTCGTATTCCCCGGGGGTGAGGCTGAAGCTTTCTTT. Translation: CASSFVFPGGEAEAFF.

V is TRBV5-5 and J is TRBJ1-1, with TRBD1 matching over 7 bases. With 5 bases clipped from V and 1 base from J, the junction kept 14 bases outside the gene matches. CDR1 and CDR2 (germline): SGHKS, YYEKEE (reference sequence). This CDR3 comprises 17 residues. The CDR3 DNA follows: TGTGCCAGCAGACCTACCGGGACAGAGAGAGAGAACACTGAAGCTTTCTTT. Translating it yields CASRPTGTERENTEAFF.

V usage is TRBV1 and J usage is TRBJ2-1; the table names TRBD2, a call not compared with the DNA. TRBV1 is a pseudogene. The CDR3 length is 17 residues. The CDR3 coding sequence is TGCACCAGCAGCCACCCCCCCGGGACTGAGGCCTACAATGAGCAGTTCTTC. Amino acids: CTSSHPPGTEAYNEQFF.

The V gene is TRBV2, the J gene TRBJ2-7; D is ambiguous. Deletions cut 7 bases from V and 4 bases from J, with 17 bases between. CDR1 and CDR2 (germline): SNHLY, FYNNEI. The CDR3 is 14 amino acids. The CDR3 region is CASTAVDLYYEQYF. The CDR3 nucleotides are TGTGCCAGCACCGCGGTAGATCTTTATTACGAGCAGTACTTC.

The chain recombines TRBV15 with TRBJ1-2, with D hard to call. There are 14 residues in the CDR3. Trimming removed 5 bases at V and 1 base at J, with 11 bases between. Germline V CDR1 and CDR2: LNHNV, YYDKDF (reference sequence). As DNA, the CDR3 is TGTGCCACCAGCGGACCGGGAGGTAACTATGGCTACACCTTC. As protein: CATSGPGGNYGYTF.

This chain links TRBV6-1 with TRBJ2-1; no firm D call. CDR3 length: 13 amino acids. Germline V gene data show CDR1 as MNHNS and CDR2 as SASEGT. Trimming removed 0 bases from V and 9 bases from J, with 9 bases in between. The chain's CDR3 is CASSEARVGEQFF. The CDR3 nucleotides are TGTGCCAGCAGTGAAGCACGGGTAGGTGAGCAGTTCTTC.

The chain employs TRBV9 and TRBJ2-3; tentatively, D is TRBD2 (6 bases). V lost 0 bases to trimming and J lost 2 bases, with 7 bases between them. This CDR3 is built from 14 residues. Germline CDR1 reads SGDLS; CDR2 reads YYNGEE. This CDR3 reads CASSVGGITDTQYF. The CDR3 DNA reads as TGTGCCAGCAGCGTAGGCGGGATCACAGATACGCAGTATTTT. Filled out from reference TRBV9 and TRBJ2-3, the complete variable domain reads DSGVTQTPKHLITATGQRVTLRCSPRSGDLSVYWYQQSLDQGLQFLIQYYNGEERAKGNILERFSAQQFPDLHSELNLSSLELGDSALYFCASSVGGITDTQYFGPGTRLTVL.

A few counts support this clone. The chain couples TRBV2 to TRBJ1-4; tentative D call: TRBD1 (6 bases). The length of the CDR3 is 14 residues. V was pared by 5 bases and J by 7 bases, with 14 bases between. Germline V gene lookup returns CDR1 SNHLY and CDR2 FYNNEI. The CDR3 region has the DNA TGTGCCAGCAGTAATAGACAGGACGTTGAAAAACTGTTTTTT. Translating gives CASSNRQDVEKLFF. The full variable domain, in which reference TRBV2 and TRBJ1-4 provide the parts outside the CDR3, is EPEVTQTPSHQVTQMGQEVILRCVPISNHLYFYWYRQILGQKVEFLVSFYNNEISEKSEIFDDQFSVERPDGSNFTLKIRSTKLEDSAMYFCASSNRQDVEKLFFGSGTQLSVL.

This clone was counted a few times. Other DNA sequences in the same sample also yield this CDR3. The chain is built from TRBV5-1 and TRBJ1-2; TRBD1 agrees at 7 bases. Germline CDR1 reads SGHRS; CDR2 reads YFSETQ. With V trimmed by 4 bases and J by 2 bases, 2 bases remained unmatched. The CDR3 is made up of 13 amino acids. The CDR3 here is CASSLQGNYGYTF. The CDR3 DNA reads TGCGCCAGCAGCCTACAGGGGAACTATGGCTACACCTTC. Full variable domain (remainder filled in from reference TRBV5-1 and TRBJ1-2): KAGVTQTPRYLIKTRGQQVTLSCSPISGHRSVSWYQQTPGQGLQFLFEYFSETQRNKGNFPGRFSGRQFSNSRSEMNVSTLELGDSALYLCASSLQGNYGYTFGSGTRLTVV.

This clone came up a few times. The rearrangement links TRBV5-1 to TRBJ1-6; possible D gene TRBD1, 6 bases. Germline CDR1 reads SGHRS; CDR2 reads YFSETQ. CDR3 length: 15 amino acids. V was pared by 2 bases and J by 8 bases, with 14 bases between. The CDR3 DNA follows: TGCGCCAGCAGCTTCAGCGGGGGCGAAGATTCACCCCTCCACTTT. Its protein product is CASSFSGGEDSPLHF.

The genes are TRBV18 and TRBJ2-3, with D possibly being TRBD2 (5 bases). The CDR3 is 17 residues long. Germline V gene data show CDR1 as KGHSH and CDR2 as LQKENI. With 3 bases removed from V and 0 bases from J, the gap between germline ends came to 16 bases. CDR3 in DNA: TGTGCCAGCTCACCGGGAGTACAAGCCATTAGCACAGATACGCAGTATTTT. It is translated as CASSPGVQAISTDTQYF.

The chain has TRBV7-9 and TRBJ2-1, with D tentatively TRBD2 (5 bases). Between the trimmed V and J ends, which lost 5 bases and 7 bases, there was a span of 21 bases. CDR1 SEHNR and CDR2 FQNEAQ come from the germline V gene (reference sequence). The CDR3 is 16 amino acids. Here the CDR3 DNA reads TGTGCCAGCAGCCTTTTTGGTGGAGGAAGCGGTAATGAGCAGTTCTTC. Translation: CASSLFGGGSGNEQFF.

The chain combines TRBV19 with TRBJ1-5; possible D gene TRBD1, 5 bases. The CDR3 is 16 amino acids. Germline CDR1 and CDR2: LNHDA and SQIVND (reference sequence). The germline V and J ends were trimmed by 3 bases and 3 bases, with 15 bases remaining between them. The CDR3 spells CASSMGQGGSNQPQHF. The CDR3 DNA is TGTGCCAGTAGTATGGGTCAGGGAGGTTCCAATCAGCCCCAGCATTTT.

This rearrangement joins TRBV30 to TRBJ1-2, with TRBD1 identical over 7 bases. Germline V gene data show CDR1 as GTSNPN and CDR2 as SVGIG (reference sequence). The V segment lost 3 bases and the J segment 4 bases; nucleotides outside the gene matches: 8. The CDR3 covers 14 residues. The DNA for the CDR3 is TGTGCCTGGAGACGGGACAGTCCATGCTATGGCTACACCTTC. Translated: CAWRRDSPCYGYTF.

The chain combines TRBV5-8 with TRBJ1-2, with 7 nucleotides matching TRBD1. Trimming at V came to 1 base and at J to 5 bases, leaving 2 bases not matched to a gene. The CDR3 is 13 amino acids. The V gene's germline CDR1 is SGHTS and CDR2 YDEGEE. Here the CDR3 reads CASSLRGPYGYTF. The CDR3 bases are TGTGCCAGCAGCTTGAGGGGGCCGTATGGCTACACCTTC.

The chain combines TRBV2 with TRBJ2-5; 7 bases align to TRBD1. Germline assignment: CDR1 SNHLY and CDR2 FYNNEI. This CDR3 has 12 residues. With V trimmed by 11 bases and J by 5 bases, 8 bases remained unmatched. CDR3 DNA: TGTGCCGGTCGAGGGGGCACGGAGACCCAGTACTTC. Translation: CAGRGGTETQYF.

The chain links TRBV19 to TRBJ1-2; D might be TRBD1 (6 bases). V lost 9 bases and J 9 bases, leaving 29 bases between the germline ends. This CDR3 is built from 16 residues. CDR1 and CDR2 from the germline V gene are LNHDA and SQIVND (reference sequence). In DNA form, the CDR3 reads TGTGCCAGCCGCCGACAGGATTTTTCGAGAGAGGGTAGCTACACCTTC. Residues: CASRRQDFSREGSYTF.

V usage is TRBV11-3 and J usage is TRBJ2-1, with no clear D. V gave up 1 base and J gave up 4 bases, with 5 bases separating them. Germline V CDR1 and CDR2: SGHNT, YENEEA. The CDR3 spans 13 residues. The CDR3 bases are TGTGCCAGCAGCTTAGTCCGTTACAATGAGCAGTTCTTC. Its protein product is CASSLVRYNEQFF.

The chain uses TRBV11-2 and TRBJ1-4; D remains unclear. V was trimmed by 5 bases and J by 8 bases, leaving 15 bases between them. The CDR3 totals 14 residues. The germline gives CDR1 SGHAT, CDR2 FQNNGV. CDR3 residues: CASSTSLSGEKLFF. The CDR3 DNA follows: TGTGCCAGCAGCACCAGCTTATCGGGAGAAAAACTGTTTTTT.

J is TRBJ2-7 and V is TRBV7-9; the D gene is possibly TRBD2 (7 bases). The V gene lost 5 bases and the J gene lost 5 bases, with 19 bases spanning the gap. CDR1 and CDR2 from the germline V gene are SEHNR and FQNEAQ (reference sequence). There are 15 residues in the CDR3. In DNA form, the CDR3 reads TGTGCCAGCAGCCACTGGGGGGGCACCCTGAACGAGCAGTACTTC. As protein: CASSHWGGTLNEQYF. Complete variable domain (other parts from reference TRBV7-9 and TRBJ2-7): DTGVSQNPRHKITKRGQNVTFRCDPISEHNRLYWYRQTLGQGPEFLTYFQNEAQLEKSRLLSDRFSAERPKGSFSTLEIQRTEQGDSAMYLCASSHWGGTLNEQYFGPGTRLTVT.

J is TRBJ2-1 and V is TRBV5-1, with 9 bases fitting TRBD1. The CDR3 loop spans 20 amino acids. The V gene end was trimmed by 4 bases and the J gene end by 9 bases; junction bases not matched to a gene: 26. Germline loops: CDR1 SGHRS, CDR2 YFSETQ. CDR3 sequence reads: CASSNPRSTPGTGYEGEQFF. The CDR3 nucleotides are TGCGCCAGCAGCAATCCGCGGTCGACCCCCGGGACAGGGTATGAAGGTGAGCAGTTCTTC.